The clone carrying this T cell receptor beta chain was counted a single time. The entry originates in a study of blood T cell repertoires in COVID-19. Whole-study context: The origin of the acute and convalescent COVID-19 samples was the United States, Italy and Spain. In each case, the material was cDNA or gDNA derived from T cells, B-cell-depleted T cells, or PBMCs.

V dropped 6 bases and J dropped 6; count of bases not matched to a gene: 6. Germline CDR1 reads SEHNR; CDR2 reads FQNEAQ (reference sequence). The CDR3 runs to 13 residues. In the study's own analysis: Amplifying reference gene primers gave estimates of nucleated cell counts. Sequenced by immunoSEQ multiplex PCR; TCRdb stores in-frame clones only, minus some. V and J calls and clone size come straight from that table; D and trimming were deduced from the DNA. The table has roughly 250,000 clones, 84% seen once. Specimen: peripheral blood. This receptor was obtained from a man aged 50 to 60 with acute or convalescent COVID-19. V is TRBV7-9 and J is TRBJ1-2, with 8 bases that match TRBD1. Written as DNA, the CDR3 is TGTGCCAGCAGTCTCTCGGGACAGGATGGCTACACCTTC. This gives the protein CASSLSGQDGYTF. Filled out from reference TRBV7-9 and TRBJ1-2, the complete variable domain reads DTGVSQNPRHKITKRGQNVTFRCDPISEHNRLYWYRQTLGQGPEFLTYFQNEAQLEKSRLLSDRFSAERPKGSFSTLEIQRTEQGDSAMYLCASSLSGQDGYTFGSGTRLTVV.